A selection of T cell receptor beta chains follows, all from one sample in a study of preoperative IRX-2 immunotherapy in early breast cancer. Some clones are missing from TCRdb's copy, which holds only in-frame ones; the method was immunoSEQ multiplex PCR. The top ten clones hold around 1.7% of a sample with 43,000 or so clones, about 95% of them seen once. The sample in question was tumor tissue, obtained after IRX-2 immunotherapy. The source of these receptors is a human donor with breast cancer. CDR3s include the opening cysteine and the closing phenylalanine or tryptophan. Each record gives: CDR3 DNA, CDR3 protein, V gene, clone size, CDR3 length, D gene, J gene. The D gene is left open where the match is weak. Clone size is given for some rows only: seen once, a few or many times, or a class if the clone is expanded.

cdr3_nt: TGTGCCAGCAGCGAGGGCTACGAGCAGTACTTC
cdr3_aa: CASSEGYEQYF
v_call: TRBV7-2
clone_size: NA
cdr3_length: 11
d_call: NA
j_call: TRBJ2-7

cdr3_nt: TGTGCCATCAGTGTCAGGCAGTCAAGCTCCTACGAGCAGTACTTC
cdr3_aa: CAISVRQSSSYEQYF
v_call: TRBV10-3
clone_size: once
cdr3_length: 15
d_call: NA
j_call: TRBJ2-7

cdr3_nt: TGTGCCAGCAGCTTTAGGCCAGGGGGCGGCTACACCTTC
cdr3_aa: CASSFRPGGGYTF
v_call: TRBV5-6
clone_size: NA
cdr3_length: 13
d_call: TRBD1
j_call: TRBJ1-2

cdr3_nt: TGCGCCAGCAGCTTGCCCACCCCCAGTTACGAGCAGTACTTC
cdr3_aa: CASSLPTPSYEQYF
v_call: TRBV5-1
clone_size: NA
cdr3_length: 14
d_call: NA
j_call: TRBJ2-7

cdr3_nt: TGCGCCAGCAGCCCTCAGACAGGTATTTGGTCGGCTGGTGGCTACACCTTC
cdr3_aa: CASSPQTGIWSAGGYTF
v_call: TRBV4-3
clone_size: NA
cdr3_length: 17
d_call: NA
j_call: TRBJ1-2

cdr3_nt: TGTGCCAGCGGGGCCCGGACTAGCGGTTTGCCCCCCTCCTACGAGCAGTACTTC
cdr3_aa: CASGARTSGLPPSYEQYF
v_call: TRBV5-6
clone_size: NA
cdr3_length: 18
d_call: TRBD2
j_call: TRBJ2-7

cdr3_nt: TGTGCCAGCAGCCGCCAAGGGGGCGCTGGGACCCAGTACTTC
cdr3_aa: CASSRQGGAGTQYF
v_call: TRBV7-3
clone_size: NA
cdr3_length: 14
d_call: TRBD1
j_call: TRBJ2-5

cdr3_nt: TGTGCCAGCAGCTTAGACGGACAGGGGAGTAATGAAAAACTGTTTTTT
cdr3_aa: CASSLDGQGSNEKLFF
v_call: TRBV7-2
clone_size: NA
cdr3_length: 16
d_call: TRBD1
j_call: TRBJ1-4

cdr3_nt: TGTGCCAGCAGGCTAACAGGTAATCAGCCCCAGCATTTT
cdr3_aa: CASRLTGNQPQHF
v_call: TRBV28
clone_size: NA
cdr3_length: 13
d_call: NA
j_call: TRBJ1-5

cdr3_nt: TGTGCCAGCAACGACAGGGTTAACTATGGCTACACCTTC
cdr3_aa: CASNDRVNYGYTF
v_call: TRBV6-1
clone_size: NA
cdr3_length: 13
d_call: TRBD1
j_call: TRBJ1-2

cdr3_nt: TGTGCCATCAGTGCGAGAGCGGGAGGAACCTACAATGAGCAGTTCTTC
cdr3_aa: CAISARAGGTYNEQFF
v_call: TRBV10-3
clone_size: NA
cdr3_length: 16
d_call: TRBD2
j_call: TRBJ2-1

cdr3_nt: TGTGCCAGCAGCTTAGGGCAGGGGAACGAGCAGTACTTC
cdr3_aa: CASSLGQGNEQYF
v_call: TRBV11-3
clone_size: NA
cdr3_length: 13
d_call: NA
j_call: TRBJ2-7

cdr3_nt: TGCGCCAGCAGCCAAGCTAATTTGGGATTAGCGATCGGAGAGACCCAGTACTTC
cdr3_aa: CASSQANLGLAIGETQYF
v_call: TRBV4-1
clone_size: NA
cdr3_length: 18
d_call: NA
j_call: TRBJ2-5

cdr3_nt: TGCAGCGTTGGGGACAGGGCGAATACGCAGTATTTT
cdr3_aa: CSVGDRANTQYF
v_call: TRBV29-1
clone_size: few
cdr3_length: 12
d_call: TRBD1
j_call: TRBJ2-3

cdr3_nt: TGTGCCAGCAGTTACGACCCACGCACAGATACGCAGTATTTT
cdr3_aa: CASSYDPRTDTQYF
v_call: TRBV6-5
clone_size: NA
cdr3_length: 14
d_call: NA
j_call: TRBJ2-3

cdr3_nt: TGTGCCAGCAGTTTGCGTGACGAATCCTACGAGCAGTACTTC
cdr3_aa: CASSLRDESYEQYF
v_call: TRBV28
clone_size: once
cdr3_length: 14
d_call: NA
j_call: TRBJ2-7

cdr3_nt: TGTGCCTGGAGTGAGAGCGGGGGTACAGATACGCAGTATTTT
cdr3_aa: CAWSESGGTDTQYF
v_call: TRBV30
clone_size: NA
cdr3_length: 14
d_call: TRBD2
j_call: TRBJ2-3

cdr3_nt: TGCAGCGCCCTGTCCCTGCCCCACGAGCAGTACTTC
cdr3_aa: CSALSLPHEQYF
v_call: TRBV29-1
clone_size: NA
cdr3_length: 12
d_call: NA
j_call: TRBJ2-7

cdr3_nt: TGTGCCAGCAGTCCCCTGGGTAGCGGGAGCAACGAGCAGTACTTC
cdr3_aa: CASSPLGSGSNEQYF
v_call: TRBV28
clone_size: NA
cdr3_length: 15
d_call: TRBD2
j_call: TRBJ2-7

cdr3_nt: TGTGCCAGTAGTAAACCGCGGGGGGAGAGCTCCTACAATGAGCAGTTCTTC
cdr3_aa: CASSKPRGESSYNEQFF
v_call: TRBV19
clone_size: NA
cdr3_length: 17
d_call: TRBD2
j_call: TRBJ2-1

cdr3_nt: TGTGCCAGCTCCCCAGCTGGACAGATTCCAGATACGCAGTATTTT
cdr3_aa: CASSPAGQIPDTQYF
v_call: TRBV18
clone_size: NA
cdr3_length: 15
d_call: NA
j_call: TRBJ2-3

cdr3_nt: TGTGCCAGCAGCTTAGATTTCTGGGGTAGCAATGAGCAGTTCTTC
cdr3_aa: CASSLDFWGSNEQFF
v_call: TRBV11-2
clone_size: NA
cdr3_length: 15
d_call: NA
j_call: TRBJ2-1

cdr3_nt: TGTGCCAGCAGTCTACAGGCAAGCACAGATACGCAGTATTTT
cdr3_aa: CASSLQASTDTQYF
v_call: TRBV27
clone_size: NA
cdr3_length: 14
d_call: NA
j_call: TRBJ2-3

cdr3_nt: TGTGCCAGCAGTGAGCTACAGCACATTTTCACAGATACGCAGTATTTT
cdr3_aa: CASSELQHIFTDTQYF
v_call: TRBV25-1
clone_size: NA
cdr3_length: 16
d_call: NA
j_call: TRBJ2-3

cdr3_nt: TGTGCCAGCAGCCCCCGGGACAGTGAGCAGTTCTTC
cdr3_aa: CASSPRDSEQFF
v_call: TRBV7-9
clone_size: NA
cdr3_length: 12
d_call: TRBD1
j_call: TRBJ2-1

cdr3_nt: TGTGCCAGCAGTTTAGACACCTACACTGAAGCTTTCTTT
cdr3_aa: CASSLDTYTEAFF
v_call: TRBV6-5
clone_size: NA
cdr3_length: 13
d_call: NA
j_call: TRBJ1-1

cdr3_nt: TGTGCCAGTAGTGCTGGCAACTCTGGAAACACCATATATTTT
cdr3_aa: CASSAGNSGNTIYF
v_call: TRBV19
clone_size: once
cdr3_length: 14
d_call: NA
j_call: TRBJ1-3

cdr3_nt: TGTGCCAGCAGTTACTCCGGGGGGGCTAACTATGGCTACACCTTC
cdr3_aa: CASSYSGGANYGYTF
v_call: TRBV6-6
clone_size: NA
cdr3_length: 15
d_call: NA
j_call: TRBJ1-2

cdr3_nt: TGCGCCAGCACAGCGGGAGGGCCTTTGAATGAGCAGTTCTTC
cdr3_aa: CASTAGGPLNEQFF
v_call: TRBV5-1
clone_size: NA
cdr3_length: 14
d_call: TRBD2
j_call: TRBJ2-1

cdr3_nt: TGTGCCAGCAGTTTTGGAACAGGGGCAACTAATGAAAAACTGTTTTTT
cdr3_aa: CASSFGTGATNEKLFF
v_call: TRBV28
clone_size: NA
cdr3_length: 16
d_call: TRBD1
j_call: TRBJ1-4

cdr3_nt: TGTGCCAGCTCCGCCGGGACAGCCCTAGAAGCTTTCTTT
cdr3_aa: CASSAGTALEAFF
v_call: TRBV18
clone_size: NA
cdr3_length: 13
d_call: TRBD1
j_call: TRBJ1-1

cdr3_nt: TGCGCCAGCAGCTTCGGACTGGATAATTCACCCCTCCACTTT
cdr3_aa: CASSFGLDNSPLHF
v_call: TRBV5-1
clone_size: NA
cdr3_length: 14
d_call: NA
j_call: TRBJ1-6

cdr3_nt: TGTGCCAGCAGTCCAAGAGGCGTAGGTTGGGACAGGGGCTCCCACGAGCAGTACTTC
cdr3_aa: CASSPRGVGWDRGSHEQYF
v_call: TRBV27
clone_size: NA
cdr3_length: 19
d_call: TRBD1
j_call: TRBJ2-7

cdr3_nt: TGTGCCAGCAGCCAAGATAGCGCGGGAATAGCTGGGGCCAACGTCCTGACTTTC
cdr3_aa: CASSQDSAGIAGANVLTF
v_call: TRBV4-2
clone_size: NA
cdr3_length: 18
d_call: NA
j_call: TRBJ2-6

cdr3_nt: TGTGCCAGCAGTTACTCCGTGGGGGACAATGAGCAGTTCTTC
cdr3_aa: CASSYSVGDNEQFF
v_call: TRBV6-5
clone_size: NA
cdr3_length: 14
d_call: NA
j_call: TRBJ2-1

cdr3_nt: TGTGCCAGCGGGGACCTAAATTCACCCCTCCACTTT
cdr3_aa: CASGDLNSPLHF
v_call: TRBV27
clone_size: once
cdr3_length: 12
d_call: NA
j_call: TRBJ1-6

cdr3_nt: TGTGCCAGTAGTATATTCGACAGGGGAGAGACCCAGTACTTC
cdr3_aa: CASSIFDRGETQYF
v_call: TRBV19
clone_size: NA
cdr3_length: 14
d_call: TRBD1
j_call: TRBJ2-5

cdr3_nt: TGTGCCAGCAGTTGGGCCGGCTGGGGCTACACCTTC
cdr3_aa: CASSWAGWGYTF
v_call: TRBV6-6
clone_size: NA
cdr3_length: 12
d_call: NA
j_call: TRBJ1-2

cdr3_nt: TGTGCCAGCAGCCACCTGGGAGGGGTCCAAGAGACCCAGTACTTC
cdr3_aa: CASSHLGGVQETQYF
v_call: TRBV7-3
clone_size: NA
cdr3_length: 15
d_call: TRBD2
j_call: TRBJ2-5

cdr3_nt: TGTGCCAGCAGCGTCTCCGGACTAGCGGGGGGATACGGCCAAGAGACCCAGTACTTC
cdr3_aa: CASSVSGLAGGYGQETQYF
v_call: TRBV12-1
clone_size: NA
cdr3_length: 19
d_call: NA
j_call: TRBJ2-5

cdr3_nt: TGTGCCAGCAGCTTGGACGGGGTCATCGGGGAGCTGTTTTTT
cdr3_aa: CASSLDGVIGELFF
v_call: TRBV7-2
clone_size: NA
cdr3_length: 14
d_call: NA
j_call: TRBJ2-2

cdr3_nt: TGTGCCAGTACGGGGGTGATCGGTGAAAAACTGTTTTTT
cdr3_aa: CASTGVIGEKLFF
v_call: TRBV7-9
clone_size: once
cdr3_length: 13
d_call: NA
j_call: TRBJ1-4

cdr3_nt: TGTGCCAGCAGTGAAGTAGGAGGGGGGGGAGCCAAAAACATTCAGTACTTC
cdr3_aa: CASSEVGGGGAKNIQYF
v_call: TRBV6-1
clone_size: NA
cdr3_length: 17
d_call: NA
j_call: TRBJ2-4

cdr3_nt: TGCGCCAGCAGCTTGGGCGGACACAGCACAGATACGCAGTATTTT
cdr3_aa: CASSLGGHSTDTQYF
v_call: TRBV5-1
clone_size: NA
cdr3_length: 15
d_call: NA
j_call: TRBJ2-3

cdr3_nt: TGTGCCAGCAGCTTTTATCTAGCGGGAGGGCCAGGTGAGCAGTTCTTC
cdr3_aa: CASSFYLAGGPGEQFF
v_call: TRBV7-9
clone_size: few
cdr3_length: 16
d_call: TRBD2
j_call: TRBJ2-1

cdr3_nt: TGTGCCAGTAGTCCCTGGACAGGGGTACAAGAGACCCAGTACTTC
cdr3_aa: CASSPWTGVQETQYF
v_call: TRBV19
clone_size: NA
cdr3_length: 15
d_call: TRBD1
j_call: TRBJ2-5

cdr3_nt: TGTGCCAGCAGTTTTCTGGCCCCCACCACAGATACGCAGTATTTT
cdr3_aa: CASSFLAPTTDTQYF
v_call: TRBV27
clone_size: NA
cdr3_length: 15
d_call: NA
j_call: TRBJ2-3

cdr3_nt: TGTGCCCGGGCTAGCGGACCCGACAATGAGCAGTTCTTC
cdr3_aa: CARASGPDNEQFF
v_call: TRBV6-1
clone_size: NA
cdr3_length: 13
d_call: TRBD2
j_call: TRBJ2-1

cdr3_nt: TGTGCCAGCAGCTCCCCGAGCGGGGGGGGTACCGGGGAGCTGTTTTTT
cdr3_aa: CASSSPSGGGTGELFF
v_call: TRBV7-6
clone_size: NA
cdr3_length: 16
d_call: TRBD2
j_call: TRBJ2-2

cdr3_nt: TGCGCCAGCAGCTTGCGACAGCGCACCGACCCAGATACGCAGTATTTT
cdr3_aa: CASSLRQRTDPDTQYF
v_call: TRBV5-1
clone_size: NA
cdr3_length: 16
d_call: NA
j_call: TRBJ2-3

cdr3_nt: TGCGCCAGCAGCCAAGACCCACCAGGGACCGCTGACAATTCACCCCTCCACTTT
cdr3_aa: CASSQDPPGTADNSPLHF
v_call: TRBV4-3
clone_size: NA
cdr3_length: 18
d_call: NA
j_call: TRBJ1-6

cdr3_nt: TGTGCCAGCAGCCCTGGCCCAGGGGCAGATACGCAGTATTTT
cdr3_aa: CASSPGPGADTQYF
v_call: TRBV7-6
clone_size: NA
cdr3_length: 14
d_call: NA
j_call: TRBJ2-3

cdr3_nt: TGTGCCAGCAGCGCTTCGGGACAGCTCACCGGGGAGCTGTTTTTT
cdr3_aa: CASSASGQLTGELFF
v_call: TRBV9
clone_size: NA
cdr3_length: 15
d_call: TRBD1
j_call: TRBJ2-2

cdr3_nt: TGTGCCAGCAGTTTGGAGACAGCGGTAAATCAGCCCCAGCATTTT
cdr3_aa: CASSLETAVNQPQHF
v_call: TRBV28
clone_size: NA
cdr3_length: 15
d_call: NA
j_call: TRBJ1-5

cdr3_nt: TGTGCCAGCAGCTTAGGGAGGGTTCGGGCTTTCTTT
cdr3_aa: CASSLGRVRAFF
v_call: TRBV7-9
clone_size: once
cdr3_length: 12
d_call: NA
j_call: TRBJ1-1

cdr3_nt: TGTGCCAGCAGTTACTCGCGGGGGTTAGGGTACGAGCAGTACTTC
cdr3_aa: CASSYSRGLGYEQYF
v_call: TRBV6-5
clone_size: once
cdr3_length: 15
d_call: TRBD2
j_call: TRBJ2-7

cdr3_nt: TGTGCCAGTACTTACCACAGCACCGGGGAGCTGTTTTTT
cdr3_aa: CASTYHSTGELFF
v_call: TRBV19
clone_size: once
cdr3_length: 13
d_call: NA
j_call: TRBJ2-2

cdr3_nt: TGTGCCAGCAGCCCCCAGCACTCCGGGGAGCTGTTTTTT
cdr3_aa: CASSPQHSGELFF
v_call: TRBV7-3
clone_size: NA
cdr3_length: 13
d_call: NA
j_call: TRBJ2-2

cdr3_nt: TGCAGCGTTGAGCCTACGGTACGGATGAACACTGAAGCTTTCTTT
cdr3_aa: CSVEPTVRMNTEAFF
v_call: TRBV29-1
clone_size: NA
cdr3_length: 15
d_call: NA
j_call: TRBJ1-1